Given below is one T cell receptor beta chain in context. This record comes from a study of blood T cell repertoires in COVID-19. CDR3 length equals 14 residues. With V trimmed by 0 bases and J by 5 bases, 3 bases remained unmatched. CDR1 and CDR2 (germline): SGHRS, YFSETQ. The method was immunoSEQ multiplex PCR; TCRdb's version includes in-frame clones alone and lacks a portion of them. Of 15,000 to 20,000 clones listed, about nine tenths are singletons. The V and J genes are TRBV5-1 and TRBJ1-1; 8 nucleotides match TRBD1. The sequencing sample was made of peripheral blood. This sequence was found in a human donor with active COVID-19. The donor label of this sample is uncertain. CDR3 sequence: CASSLEQGVTEAFF. The CDR3 DNA sequence: TGCGCCAGCAGCTTGGAACAGGGGGTTACTGAAGCTTTCTTT.